These 25 T cell receptor beta chains originate from one sample sequenced in a study of blood T cell repertoires in COVID-19. The repertoire was sequenced with immunoSEQ multiplex PCR; TCRdb's copy has only in-frame clones and lacks some. The sample lists 120,000 to 150,000 clones; around 91% were seen once. Material: peripheral blood. Receptors were obtained from a woman aged 60-70 years with active COVID-19.

This clone was seen just once. The chain is built from TRBV23-1 and TRBJ2-3; possibly TRBD2 for D (6 bases). TRBV23-1 is an open reading frame whose function is uncertain. The CDR3 spans 19 residues. V was clipped by 2 bases and J by 0 bases, with 21 bases between them. This CDR3 reads CASSQTQASLADSTDTQYF. The CDR3 DNA follows: TGCGCCAGCAGTCAAACACAGGCCTCACTAGCAGATAGCACAGATACGCAGTATTTT.

This clone was detected only a few times. The rearrangement links TRBV2 to TRBJ1-6; D remains unclear. Germline V lookup: CDR1 SNHLY, CDR2 FYNNEI. The V and J ends lost 6 bases and 7 bases respectively, with 10 bases between them. The CDR3 length is 13 residues. In DNA, the CDR3 is TGTGCCAGCAGGGCAACAGCCAATTCACCCCTCCACTTT. This sequence encodes CASRATANSPLHF.

To note about this clone: Distinct nucleotide sequences in the sample also encode this CDR3. J is TRBJ2-7 and V is TRBV27; D perhaps matches TRBD1 (5 bases). V was pared by 2 bases and J by 0 bases, with 5 bases between. In germline, CDR1 is MNHEY, CDR2 SMNVEV (reference sequence). This CDR3 has 13 residues. CDR3 loop: CASSLTGSYEQYF. CDR3 DNA: TGTGCCAGCAGTTTAACAGGCTCCTACGAGCAGTACTTC.

This chain joins TRBV20-1 and TRBJ2-7, with D perhaps TRBD2 (6 bases). Trimming took off 2 bases at V and 5 bases at J, with 7 bases between the two ends. In germline, CDR1 is DFQATT, CDR2 SNEGSKA (reference sequence). The CDR3 has 11 amino acids. CDR3 DNA sequence: TGCAGTGCTAGACGGACTAACGAGCAGTACTTC. Its protein is CSARRTNEQYF.

The CDR3 loop reads CASSLGHPINYNEQFF. CDR3 bases: TGTGCCAGCAGCTTGGGGCACCCAATTAACTACAATGAGCAGTTCTTC. V is TRBV5-6 and J is TRBJ2-1; no reliable D call. The germline V gene encodes CDR1 SGHDT and CDR2 YYEEEE. The V end was cut by 0 bases, the J end by 3 bases, with 13 bases between. This CDR3 region has 16 residues.

The chain employs TRBV19 and TRBJ2-2, with 9 bases aligning to TRBD1. With 9 bases clipped from V and 3 bases from J, the junction kept 5 bases outside the gene matches. This CDR3 contains 14 residues. Germline V gives CDR1 LNHDA, CDR2 SQIVND (reference sequence). This CDR3 reads CASNRGRDTGELFF. CDR3 sequence (DNA): TGTGCCAGCAACAGGGGGCGCGACACCGGGGAGCTGTTTTTT.

The chain employs TRBV2 and TRBJ1-2; 8 nucleotides match TRBD1. The CDR3 spans 13 residues. Germline CDR1 and CDR2: SNHLY and FYNNEI. After removal of 7 bases from V and 4 bases from J, the junction contained 5 bases not matched to a gene. CDR3 nucleotides: TGTGCCAGCAAGCCAGGGGGCGGCTATGGCTACACCTTC. This encodes CASKPGGGYGYTF. Together with reference TRBV2 and TRBJ1-2, the CDR3 gives the full variable domain: EPEVTQTPSHQVTQMGQEVILRCVPISNHLYFYWYRQILGQKVEFLVSFYNNEISEKSEIFDDQFSVERPDGSNFTLKIRSTKLEDSAMYFCASKPGGGYGYTFGSGTRLTVV.

The chain links TRBV7-2 to TRBJ2-1; 9 bases map to TRBD1. The CDR3 runs to 15 residues. The V gene end was trimmed by 5 bases and the J gene end by 3 bases; junction bases not matched to a gene: 5. Germline CDR1 is SGHTA and CDR2 is FQGNSA. In DNA form, the CDR3 reads TGTGCCAGCAGCCCGACAGGGGGGTTCTACAATGAGCAGTTCTTC. It translates to CASSPTGGFYNEQFF.

The V gene is TRBV6-4, the J gene TRBJ1-2; D is perhaps TRBD1 (6 bases). Germline-derived CDR1 and CDR2 are MRHNA and SNTAGT. This CDR3 comprises 16 residues. Trimming removed 0 bases from V and 2 bases from J, with 13 bases in between. The CDR3: CASSDSRGTVNYGYTF. In nucleotides, the CDR3 is TGTGCCAGCAGTGACTCGAGGGGGACGGTCAACTATGGCTACACCTTC.

CDR3 sequence (DNA): TGTGCCAGCAGCTCCCCCGGGACAGGGGGCCGAAACACCATATATTTT. The encoded protein is CASSSPGTGGRNTIYF. The V call is TRBV28, the J call TRBJ1-3; TRBD1 matches at 12 bases. CDR1 MDHEN and CDR2 SYDVKM come from the germline V gene. CDR3 length equals 16 residues. V lost 6 bases and J lost 5; bases outside the gene matches: 8.

This rearrangement joins TRBV29-1 to TRBJ2-5, with D possibly being TRBD2 (6 bases). Trimming removed 7 bases at V and 3 bases at J, with 12 bases between. Germline-derived CDR1 and CDR2 are SQVTM and ANQGSEA. This CDR3 spans 12 amino acids. CDR3: CSARLVKETQYF. CDR3 coding DNA: TGCAGCGCCCGACTAGTAAAAGAGACCCAGTACTTC.

The J gene is TRBJ2-7, the V gene TRBV10-3; 8 bases are a match to TRBD2. The germline V gene encodes CDR1 ENHRY and CDR2 SYGVKD. V shed 8 bases, J shed 4 bases, and the junction held 19 bases outside the gene matches. The CDR3 totals 17 residues. The CDR3 region has the DNA TGTGCCATCGCAAATCTCGCGGGAGGTCAGGTACGGTACGAGCAGTACTTC. It yields the protein CAIANLAGGQVRYEQYF.

The genes are TRBV5-4 and TRBJ1-2, with a tentative D call TRBD1 (6 bases). This CDR3 region has 12 residues. CDR1 and CDR2 (germline): SGHNT, YYREEE (reference sequence). V was cut by 0 bases and J by 8 bases, with 8 bases left in between. The CDR3, as DNA: TGTGCCAGCAGCTTGGCGGACAGCGGCTACACCTTC. This sequence encodes CASSLADSGYTF.

V usage is TRBV7-3 and J usage is TRBJ1-1; D may be TRBD1 (5 bases). This CDR3 contains 16 residues. Germline V gene data show CDR1 as SGHTA and CDR2 as FQGTGA. Deletions cut 4 bases from V and 6 bases from J, with 21 bases between. CDR3 nucleotides: TGTGCCAGCAGCTCCGGCCCCAGGGTCGGAGGGGCTGAAGCTTTCTTT. Translated: CASSSGPRVGGAEAFF. The full variable domain, its missing parts supplied by reference TRBV7-3 and TRBJ1-1, is GAGVSQTPSNKVTEKGKYVELRCDPISGHTALYWYRQSLGQGPEFLIYFQGTGAADDSGLPNDRFFAVRPEGSVSTLKIQRTERGDSAVYLCASSSGPRVGGAEAFFGQGTRLTVV.

The chain uses TRBV5-6 and TRBJ2-7, with 9 bases aligning to TRBD1. The CDR3 has 14 amino acids. With 0 bases clipped from V and 6 bases from J, the junction kept 4 bases outside the gene matches. CDR1 and CDR2 (germline): SGHDT, YYEEEE. The CDR3 DNA sequence: TGTGCCAGCAGCTTGGGGGACAGGGACGGCGAGCAGTACTTC. This sequence encodes CASSLGDRDGEQYF. The full variable domain, its missing parts supplied by reference TRBV5-6 and TRBJ2-7, is DAGVTQSPTHLIKTRGQQVTLRCSPKSGHDTVSWYQQALGQGPQFIFQYYEEEERQRGNFPDRFSGHQFPNYSSELNVNALLLGDSALYLCASSLGDRDGEQYFGPGTRLTVT.

V usage is TRBV13 and J usage is TRBJ2-7; 7 nucleotides match TRBD1. The CDR3 extends over 14 amino acids. The V gene end was trimmed by 5 bases and the J gene end by 3 bases; junction bases not matched to a gene: 7. Per germline, CDR1 PRHDT and CDR2 FYEKMQ (reference sequence). The DNA for the CDR3 is TGTGCCAGCAGCCCGGGACAGATAGACTACGAGCAGTACTTC. Protein: CASSPGQIDYEQYF.

The chain employs TRBV2 and TRBJ1-4; D possibly corresponds to TRBD1 (5 bases). V lost 8 bases, J lost 3 bases, and 16 bases lay in between. The CDR3 covers 15 residues. Germline CDR1 is SNHLY and CDR2 is FYNNEI. The CDR3 DNA is TGTGCCAGCGGGGCCTGGGCAGGTTCTAATGAAAAACTGTTTTTT. This codes for CASGAWAGSNEKLFF.

The chain couples TRBV15 to TRBJ2-2; unclear D gene. V lost 0 bases, J lost 4 bases, and 3 bases lay in between. Germline loops: CDR1 LNHNV, CDR2 YYDKDF (reference sequence). The CDR3 spans 13 residues. CDR3: CATSRDITGELFF. The DNA of the CDR3 is TGTGCCACCAGCAGAGATATCACCGGGGAGCTGTTTTTT. Filled out from reference TRBV15 and TRBJ2-2, the complete variable domain reads DAMVIQNPRYQVTQFGKPVTLSCSQTLNHNVMYWYQQKSSQAPKLLFHYYDKDFNNEADTPDNFQSRRPNTSFCFLDIRSPGLGDTAMYLCATSRDITGELFFGEGSRLTVL.

The rearrangement links TRBV18 to TRBJ2-5; a possible D gene is TRBD2 (5 bases). Germline CDR1 is KGHSH and CDR2 is LQKENI. The V and J ends lost 1 base and 2 bases respectively, with 11 bases between them. There are 15 residues in the CDR3. In DNA form, the CDR3 reads TGTGCCAGCTCACCACGCGGGTGGGCACAAGAGACCCAGTACTTC. This translates into CASSPRGWAQETQYF.

This rearrangement joins TRBV5-1 to TRBJ2-2, with D tentatively TRBD1 (6 bases). Germline V lookup: CDR1 SGHRS, CDR2 YFSETQ. Trimming stripped 3 bases from V and 0 bases from J, with 9 bases between. CDR3 size: 15 residues. The DNA of the CDR3 is TGCGCCAGCAGCTCGGGACAACCGAACACCGGGGAGCTGTTTTTT. Encoded protein: CASSSGQPNTGELFF.

The gene calls are TRBV5-7 and TRBJ2-7, with 14 bases aligning to TRBD2. TRBV5-7 is noted as an ORF with a role that remains uncertain. J was trimmed by 0 bases and V by 3 bases; bases with no gene match: 8. The CDR3 runs 18 residues. CDR3 DNA sequence: TGTGCCAGCAGCTCCCGACTAGCGGGAGGGCGGAGCTCCTACGAGCAGTACTTC. Translating gives CASSSRLAGGRSSYEQYF.

The rearrangement links TRBV27 to TRBJ2-7; tentatively, D is TRBD2 (5 bases). This CDR3 is built from 14 residues. V lost 0 bases and J lost 3, with 9 bases in between. Germline V gives CDR1 MNHEY, CDR2 SMNVEV (reference sequence). The CDR3 DNA reads TGTGCCAGCAGTTTATCTCCTAGCAGCTACGAGCAGTACTTC. Its translation is CASSLSPSSYEQYF.

The J gene is TRBJ2-7, the V gene TRBV20-1; maybe TRBD2 (5 bases). The CDR3 has 11 amino acids. From germline, CDR1 is DFQATT and CDR2 SNEGSKA (reference sequence). Deletions cut 3 bases from V and 5 bases from J, with 8 bases between. The CDR3 DNA follows: TGCAGTGCTAGTGTAGCGAACGAGCAGTACTTC. Residues: CSASVANEQYF.

This chain uses TRBV6-6 with TRBJ2-7; 11 nucleotides line up with TRBD2. CDR3 length: 15 residues. V was pared by 0 bases and J by 5 bases, with 3 bases of the junction left unmatched. The germline CDR1 and CDR2 sequences are MNHNY and SVGAGI (reference sequence). Here the CDR3 DNA reads TGTGCCAGCAGTTACTCGACGGGACTAGCGGACGAGCAGTACTTC. Its translation is CASSYSTGLADEQYF.

The chain couples TRBV5-5 to TRBJ2-5; D call uncertain. CDR1 is SGHKS, CDR2 YYEKEE, per germline (reference sequence). The V gene lost 4 bases and the J gene lost 2 bases, with 12 bases spanning the gap. CDR3 size: 14 residues. The CDR3 coding sequence is TGTGCCAGCAGCCAAAGGAGTAGGCAAGAGACCCAGTACTTC. Its protein product is CASSQRSRQETQYF. Combining the CDR3 with reference TRBV5-5 and TRBJ2-5 gives the whole variable domain DAGVTQSPTHLIKTRGQQVTLRCSPISGHKSVSWYQQVLGQGPQFIFQYYEKEERGRGNFPDRFSARQFPNYSSELNVNALLLGDSALYLCASSQRSRQETQYFGPGTRLLVL.